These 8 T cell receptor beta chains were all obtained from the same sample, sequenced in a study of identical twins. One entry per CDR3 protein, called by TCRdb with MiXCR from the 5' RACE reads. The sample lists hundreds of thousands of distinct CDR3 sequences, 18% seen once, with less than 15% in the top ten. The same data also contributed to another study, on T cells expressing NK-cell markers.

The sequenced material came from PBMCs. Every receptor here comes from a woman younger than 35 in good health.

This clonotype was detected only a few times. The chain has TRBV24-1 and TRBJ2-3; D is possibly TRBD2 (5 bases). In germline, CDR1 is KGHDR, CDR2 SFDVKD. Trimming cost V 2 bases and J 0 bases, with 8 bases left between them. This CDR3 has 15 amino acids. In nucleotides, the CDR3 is TGTGCCACCAGTGATTCGAGGGAGAGCACAGATACGCAGTATTTT. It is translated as CATSDSRESTDTQYF.

CDR3 DNA: TGTGCCAGTCAACAGGGGACAGAAAAACTGTTTTTT. Protein sequence: CASQQGTEKLFF. The V call is TRBV7-9, the J call TRBJ1-4; 7 nucleotides match TRBD1. The germline gives CDR1 SEHNR, CDR2 FQNEAQ (reference sequence). CDR3 length: 12 amino acids. The ends lost 9 bases at V and 8 bases at J; junction bases unmatched: 6.

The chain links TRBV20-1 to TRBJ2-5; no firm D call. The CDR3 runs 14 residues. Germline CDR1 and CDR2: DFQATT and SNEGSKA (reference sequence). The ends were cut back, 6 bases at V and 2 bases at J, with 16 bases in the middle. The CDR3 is CSAYKGGVQETQYF. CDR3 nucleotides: TGCAGTGCCTACAAGGGCGGAGTTCAAGAGACCCAGTACTTC.

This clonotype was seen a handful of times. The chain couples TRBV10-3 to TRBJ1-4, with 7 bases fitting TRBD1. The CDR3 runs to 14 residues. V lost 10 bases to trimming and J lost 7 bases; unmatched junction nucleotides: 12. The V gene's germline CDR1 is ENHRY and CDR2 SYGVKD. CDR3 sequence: CATTQDRESEKLFF. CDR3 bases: TGTGCCACAACCCAAGACAGGGAATCTGAAAAACTGTTTTTT.

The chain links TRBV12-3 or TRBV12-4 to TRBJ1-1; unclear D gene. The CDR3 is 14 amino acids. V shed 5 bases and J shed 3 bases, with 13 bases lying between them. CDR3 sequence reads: CASSLTGRHTEAFF. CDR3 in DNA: TGTGCCAGCAGTCTTACGGGCAGACACACTGAAGCTTTCTTT.

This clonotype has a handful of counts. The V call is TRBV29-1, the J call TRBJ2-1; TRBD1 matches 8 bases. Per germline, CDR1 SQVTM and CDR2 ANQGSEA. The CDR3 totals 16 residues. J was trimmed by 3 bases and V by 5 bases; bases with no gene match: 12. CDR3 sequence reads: CSVTGQGTVFYNEQFF. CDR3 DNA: TGCAGCGTTACTGGACAGGGTACGGTGTTCTACAATGAGCAGTTCTTC.

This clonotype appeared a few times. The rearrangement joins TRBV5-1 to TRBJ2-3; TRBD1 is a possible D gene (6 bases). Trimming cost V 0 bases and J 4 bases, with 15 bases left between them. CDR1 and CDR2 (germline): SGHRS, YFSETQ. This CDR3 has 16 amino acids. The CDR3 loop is CASSLEVGAGPDTQYF. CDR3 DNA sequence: TGCGCCAGCAGCTTGGAGGTGGGGGCCGGGCCAGATACGCAGTATTTT.

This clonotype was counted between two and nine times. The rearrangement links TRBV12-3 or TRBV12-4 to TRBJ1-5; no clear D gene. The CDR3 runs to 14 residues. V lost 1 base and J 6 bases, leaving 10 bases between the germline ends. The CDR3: CASSLGRVVQPQHF. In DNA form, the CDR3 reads TGTGCCAGCAGTTTAGGGCGGGTAGTTCAGCCCCAGCATTTT.